Below are 15 T cell receptor beta chains sequenced from a single sample in a study of blood T cell repertoires in COVID-19. The data were produced by immunoSEQ multiplex PCR, yet TCRdb's version contains in-frame clones alone and is incomplete. Of 50,000 to 65,000 clones detected, around four fifths appear once; the ten largest clones hold roughly 6%. Source material: peripheral blood. These TCRs come from a human donor in a cohort sampled during active COVID-19.

CDR3 DNA sequence: TGTGCCAGCAGACGAACCCGGGACAGGCTATACAATGAGCAGTTCTTC. Protein sequence: CASRRTRDRLYNEQFF. This chain uses TRBV5-8 with TRBJ2-1; 8 nucleotides agree with TRBD1. CDR1 and CDR2 (germline): SGHTS, YDEGEE. CDR3 length: 16 residues. The ends lost 5 bases at V and 4 bases at J; junction bases unmatched: 11.

The chain employs TRBV7-5 and TRBJ2-1; the table names TRBD2, a call not compared with the DNA. TRBV7-5 is noted as a pseudogene. The CDR3 runs 17 residues. The CDR3: CARRLEASGYNYNEQFF. In DNA, the CDR3 is TGTGCCAGAAGATTAGAGGCTAGCGGATATAACTACAATGAGCAGTTCTTC.

For this clone: Other DNA sequences within the sample encode an identical CDR3. V is TRBV12-3 or TRBV12-4 and J is TRBJ1-1; 8 bases line up with TRBD1. The CDR3 sequence is 13 residues long. Trimming removed 4 bases from V and 5 bases from J; junction bases left unmatched: 3. Written as DNA, the CDR3 is TGTGCCAGCAGTTCAGACAGGGGTACTGAAGCTTTCTTT. This translates into CASSSDRGTEAFF.

The V and J genes are TRBV3-1 (or the pseudogene TRBV3-2) and TRBJ2-3, with D possibly matching TRBD2 (7 bases). Germline V CDR1 and CDR2: LGHDT, YNNKEL (reference sequence). The CDR3 consists of 15 residues. The germline V and J ends were trimmed by 3 bases and 5 bases, with 15 bases remaining between them. The CDR3 coding sequence is TGTGCCAGCAGCCACTTCGGGGGGCCTAGAGATACGCAGTATTTT. It yields the protein CASSHFGGPRDTQYF.

This rearrangement joins TRBV12-3 or TRBV12-4 to TRBJ2-2; weak D call: TRBD1 (6 bases). V lost 10 bases and J lost 4, with 13 bases in between. The CDR3 spans 13 residues. CDR3 sequence reads: CATSDSRTGELFF. The CDR3 coding sequence is TGTGCCACGTCGGACAGTCGCACCGGGGAGCTGTTTTTT.

The chain recombines TRBV6-5 with TRBJ1-4, with 8 bases identical to TRBD1. The CDR3 is 15 amino acids. The J segment lost 3 bases and the V segment lost 5 bases, leaving 5 bases of the junction unmatched. Germline V CDR1 and CDR2: MNHEY, SVGAGI. The CDR3 sequence: CASSPRGLANEKLFF. CDR3 sequence (DNA): TGTGCCAGCAGTCCCAGGGGGCTGGCTAATGAAAAACTGTTTTTT.

V and J are TRBV4-2 and TRBJ2-1; D not certain. The CDR3 is made up of 12 amino acids. V was clipped by 3 bases and J by 7 bases, with 7 bases between them. Germline lookup yields CDR1 LGHNA and CDR2 YNFKEQ. The DNA for the CDR3 is TGTGCCAGCAGCCAGTCCCGGAATGAGCAGTTCTTC. It translates to CASSQSRNEQFF.

The V and J genes are TRBV9 and TRBJ1-1; tentatively, D is TRBD1 (6 bases). In germline, CDR1 is SGDLS, CDR2 YYNGEE. This CDR3 region has 16 residues. Trimming took off 2 bases at V and 1 base at J, with 15 bases between the two ends. CDR3 nucleotides: TGTGCCAGCAGCGTCGCAGGGGAAAGTTGGAACACTGAAGCTTTCTTT. Protein product: CASSVAGESWNTEAFF.

This CDR3 is CASGAVDTQYF. CDR3 bases: TGTGCCAGCGGGGCAGTAGATACGCAGTATTTT. The genes are TRBV11-2 and TRBJ2-3; a weak D match, TRBD1 (5 bases). CDR1 and CDR2 (germline): SGHAT, FQNNGV. CDR3 length equals 11 residues. The V and J ends lost 8 bases and 5 bases respectively, with 8 bases between them.

V gene TRBV5-4 combines with J gene TRBJ2-7; D perhaps matches TRBD1 (5 bases). CDR1 and CDR2 from the germline V gene are SGHNT and YYREEE (reference sequence). Trimming took off 0 bases at V and 0 bases at J, with 10 bases between the two ends. The CDR3 contains 15 residues. The CDR3 DNA follows: TGTGCCAGCAGCTTGGGGGGCGAGATCTCCTACGAGCAGTACTTC. It is translated as CASSLGGEISYEQYF.

The chain couples TRBV6-2 or TRBV6-3 to TRBJ1-5; weak D call: TRBD1 (5 bases). The CDR3 has 17 residues. Trimming shortened V by 6 bases and J by 7 bases, and 25 bases separated the two germline ends. Germline lookup yields CDR1 MNHEY and CDR2 SVGEGT. The CDR3 reads CASSPYGQGASGQPQHF. CDR3 in DNA: TGTGCCAGCAGCCCTTACGGGCAGGGTGCCTCTGGCCAGCCCCAGCATTTT.

A single count supports this clone. This chain joins TRBV5-1 and TRBJ2-7, with 10 positions matching TRBD1. After removal of 5 bases from V and 6 bases from J, the junction contained 8 bases not matched to a gene. Germline CDR1 SGHRS, CDR2 YFSETQ. This CDR3 is built from 14 residues. The CDR3 coding sequence is TGCGCCAGCAGTTTAGGGACAGGGGCGGCCGAGCAGTACTTC. This codes for CASSLGTGAAEQYF.

The genes are TRBV6-1 and TRBJ1-2; TRBD1 might be the D (6 bases). Germline CDR1 and CDR2: MNHNS and SASEGT. V was trimmed by 2 bases and J by 4 bases, leaving 17 bases between them. This CDR3 is 16 amino acids long. In nucleotides, the CDR3 is TGTGCCAGCAGTGAATCCTACGGGACAAGGGGCTATGGCTACACCTTC. This gives the protein CASSESYGTRGYGYTF.

This clone is a singleton in its sample. This sequence joins TRBV13 and TRBJ1-2; TRBD1 agrees at 10 bases. The germline gives CDR1 PRHDT, CDR2 FYEKMQ (reference sequence). The CDR3 covers 18 residues. Trimming cost V 3 bases and J 1 base; bases outside gene matches: 11. This CDR3 is CASSLLVLGTGVNYGYTF. In DNA form, the CDR3 reads TGTGCCAGCAGCTTGCTTGTCTTGGGGACAGGGGTTAACTATGGCTACACCTTC.

J is TRBJ2-5 and V is TRBV14, with no clear D. The CDR3 consists of 13 residues. Trimming cost V 3 bases and J 0 bases, with 5 bases left between them. Germline V gene lookup returns CDR1 SGHDN and CDR2 FVKESK. Written as DNA, the CDR3 is TGTGCCAGCAGCCACCGGTACCAAGAGACCCAGTACTTC. As protein: CASSHRYQETQYF.